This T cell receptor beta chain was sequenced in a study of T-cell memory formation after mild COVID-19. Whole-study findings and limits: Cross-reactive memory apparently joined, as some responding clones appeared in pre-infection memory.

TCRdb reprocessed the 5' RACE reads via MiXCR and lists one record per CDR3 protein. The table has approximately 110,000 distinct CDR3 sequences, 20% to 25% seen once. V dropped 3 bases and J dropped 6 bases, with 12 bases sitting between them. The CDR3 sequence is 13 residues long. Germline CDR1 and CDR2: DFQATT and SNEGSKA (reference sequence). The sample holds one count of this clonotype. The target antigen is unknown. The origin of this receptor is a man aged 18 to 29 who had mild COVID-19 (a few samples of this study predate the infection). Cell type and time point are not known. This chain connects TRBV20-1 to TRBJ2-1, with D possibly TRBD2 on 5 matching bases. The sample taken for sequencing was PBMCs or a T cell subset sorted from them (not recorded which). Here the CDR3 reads CSASPDSRNEQFF. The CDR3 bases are TGCAGTGCTAGTCCGGACTCGCGCAATGAGCAGTTCTTC.